The 30 T cell receptor beta chains listed next were all sequenced from one sample in a study of blood T cell repertoires in COVID-19. Assay used: immunoSEQ multiplex PCR; TCRdb lists only in-frame clones, some missing. The sample lists about 140,000 clones, about 92% seen once, with 1.5% to 2% in the top ten. Specimen: peripheral blood. All receptors come from a human donor in a cohort sampled during active COVID-19.

The rearrangement joins TRBV5-1 to TRBJ1-2, with 7 nucleotides matching TRBD1. The V segment lost 3 bases and the J segment 8 bases; nucleotides outside the gene matches: 13. The CDR3 consists of 15 residues. Germline V gene data show CDR1 as SGHRS and CDR2 as YFSETQ. CDR3 amino acids: CASSSGDSPRWGYTF. In DNA, the CDR3 is TGCGCCAGCAGCTCCGGGGACAGCCCGAGATGGGGCTACACCTTC.

CDR3 coding DNA: TGCGCCAGCAGCCAACGCCTTTTCCAGGGAGGCGATGGCTACACCTTC. Its protein is CASSQRLFQGGDGYTF. V and J are TRBV4-1 and TRBJ1-2; D is possibly TRBD1 (5 bases). The ends were cut back, 2 bases at V and 6 bases at J, with 19 bases in the middle. This CDR3 spans 16 amino acids. In germline, CDR1 is MGHRA, CDR2 YSYEKL.

J is TRBJ1-4 and V is TRBV18; TRBD1 aligns across 8 bases. The germline gives CDR1 KGHSH, CDR2 LQKENI. J gave up 8 bases and V 3 bases, and 5 bases lay outside the gene matches. CDR3 size: 14 residues. The CDR3 protein is CASSPDRAGEKLFF. CDR3 sequence (DNA): TGTGCCAGCTCACCGGACAGGGCAGGAGAAAAACTGTTTTTT.

This rearrangement joins TRBV6-5 to TRBJ1-1; D may be TRBD1 (5 bases). CDR1 is MNHEY and CDR2 is SVGAGI in the germline V gene. CDR3 length: 14 residues. V dropped 2 bases and J dropped 4 bases, with 11 bases sitting between them. The CDR3 DNA follows: TGTGCCAGCAGTTACCGGACACCCAGCACTGAAGCTTTCTTT. It encodes CASSYRTPSTEAFF.

The CDR3 protein is CASSLRYSSYEQYF. In DNA, the CDR3 is TGCGCCAGCAGCTTACGTTACAGCTCCTACGAGCAGTACTTC. The chain carries TRBV5-1 and TRBJ2-7; D unresolved. Germline lookup yields CDR1 SGHRS and CDR2 YFSETQ. V was pared by 2 bases and J by 0 bases, with 9 bases between. The CDR3 covers 14 residues.

The V and J genes are TRBV5-5 and TRBJ2-3; D is perhaps TRBD1 (6 bases). Deletions cut 2 bases from V and 2 bases from J, with 9 bases between. Per the germline V gene, CDR1 is SGHKS and CDR2 is YYEKEE (reference sequence). The CDR3 is 14 amino acids. The CDR3, as DNA: TGTGCCAGCAGCTTAGGGGGACCCACAGATACGCAGTATTTT. Amino acids: CASSLGGPTDTQYF.

This clone was observed a few times. The chain carries TRBV14 and TRBJ2-7, with 7 bases lining up with TRBD1. CDR1 is SGHDN and CDR2 is FVKESK in the germline V gene. The length of the CDR3 is 16 residues. V dropped 2 bases and J dropped 2; count of bases not matched to a gene: 9. CDR3 loop: CASSQSQTGYTYEQYF. DNA for the CDR3: TGTGCCAGCAGCCAATCCCAGACAGGGTATACCTACGAGCAGTACTTC. Variable domain in full (rest from reference TRBV14 and TRBJ2-7): EAGVTQFPSHSVIEKGQTVTLRCDPISGHDNLYWYRRVMGKEIKFLLHFVKESKQDESGMPNNRFLAERTGGTYSTLKVQPAELEDSGVYFCASSQSQTGYTYEQYFGPGTRLTVT.

The chain has TRBV25-1 and TRBJ1-5; 8 nucleotides match TRBD1. J lost 0 bases, V lost 10 bases, and 8 bases had no gene match. Germline lookup yields CDR1 MGHDK and CDR2 SYGVNS. This CDR3 is built from 15 residues. The DNA for the CDR3 is TGTGCCACCCGAGGACAGGGCGGTAGCAATCAGCCCCAGCATTTT. Translated: CATRGQGGSNQPQHF.

As for this clone: The sample holds other DNA sequences that translate to the same CDR3. The CDR3 loop reads CASSTLGGGSYNEQFF. The DNA for the CDR3 is TGTGCCAGTAGTACCCTGGGAGGTGGGTCCTACAATGAGCAGTTCTTC. The rearrangement links TRBV19 to TRBJ2-1; the D gene is possibly TRBD2 (6 bases). This CDR3 has 16 residues. Trimming removed 4 bases at V and 1 base at J, with 14 bases between. Germline lookup yields CDR1 LNHDA and CDR2 SQIVND (reference sequence).

The J gene is TRBJ2-3, the V gene TRBV4-3, with D possibly TRBD1 on 6 matching bases. Trimming took 0 bases from V and 4 from J, leaving 17 bases between them. CDR3 length: 17 residues. Germline assignment: CDR1 LGHNA and CDR2 YSLEER. The CDR3 bases are TGCGCCAGCAGCCAAGATCTTGTACAGGGCCTGGCAGATACGCAGTATTTT. It yields the protein CASSQDLVQGLADTQYF.

The rearrangement joins TRBV30 to TRBJ1-3; no clear D. Trimming removed 6 bases from V and 3 bases from J, with 12 bases in between. CDR3 length equals 13 residues. CDR1 and CDR2 from the germline V gene are GTSNPN and SVGIG (reference sequence). The chain's CDR3 is CACNSQVGNTIYF. The CDR3 DNA reads as TGTGCCTGTAACTCTCAAGTTGGAAACACCATATATTTT. Combining the CDR3 with reference TRBV30 and TRBJ1-3 gives the whole variable domain SQTIHQWPATLVQPVGSPLSLECTVEGTSNPNLYWYRQAAGRGLQLLFYSVGIGQISSEVPQNLSASRPQDRQFILSSKKLLLSDSGFYLCACNSQVGNTIYFGEGSWLTVV.

This sequence joins TRBV9 and TRBJ2-1; 7 positions agree with TRBD1. V lost 0 bases and J lost 4; bases outside the gene matches: 7. The CDR3 runs 16 residues. CDR1 SGDLS and CDR2 YYNGEE come from the germline V gene. The CDR3 nucleotides are TGTGCCAGCAGCGTAGATGTAGGGGGCCGGTACAATGAGCAGTTCTTC. It codes for CASSVDVGGRYNEQFF.

This chain uses TRBV3-1 (or the pseudogene TRBV3-2) with TRBJ2-5, with 9 bases identical to TRBD1. The V segment lost 1 base and the J segment 1 base; nucleotides outside the gene matches: 7. Germline values: CDR1 LGHDT, CDR2 YNNKEL (reference sequence). The CDR3 covers 17 residues. The CDR3 sequence: CASSQGPDRGFQETQYF. The CDR3 nucleotides are TGTGCCAGCAGCCAAGGGCCGGACAGGGGATTCCAAGAGACCCAGTACTTC.

Here the CDR3 reads CASGPAGQGTTDTQYF. Here the CDR3 DNA reads TGTGCTAGTGGTCCCGCAGGACAGGGAACGACAGATACGCAGTATTTT. V gene TRBV12-5 combines with J gene TRBJ2-3, with 8 bases lining up with TRBD1. The germline V gene encodes CDR1 LGHNT and CDR2 FRNRAP. CDR3 size: 16 residues. V gave up 5 bases and J gave up 3 bases; unmatched junction bases: 10.

V usage is TRBV5-5 and J usage is TRBJ2-7, with D possibly TRBD1 on 6 matching bases. The CDR3 contains 14 residues. The V gene's germline CDR1 is SGHKS and CDR2 YYEKEE (reference sequence). Trimming pared 3 bases from V and 0 bases from J, leaving 10 bases between. The DNA for the CDR3 is TGTGCCAGCAGCTCAACAGGGAGCTCCTACGAGCAGTACTTC. Protein sequence: CASSSTGSSYEQYF.

The chain links TRBV4-3 to TRBJ2-1; D is uncertain. V lost 1 base and J 2 bases, leaving 12 bases between the germline ends. Looked up from germline, CDR1 is LGHNA and CDR2 is YSLEER. This CDR3 is 16 amino acids long. The CDR3: CASSQGTRFPYNEQFF. Here the CDR3 DNA reads TGCGCCAGCAGCCAAGGAACGAGGTTCCCCTACAATGAGCAGTTCTTC.

The V gene is TRBV7-9, the J gene TRBJ1-2, with D possibly being TRBD1 (5 bases). CDR3 length: 14 amino acids. Per germline, CDR1 SEHNR and CDR2 FQNEAQ (reference sequence). Trimming cost V 5 bases and J 4 bases, with 14 bases left between them. CDR3 DNA: TGTGCCAGCAGCCTTTCAGGAGGGGCCTATGGCTACACCTTC. Protein product: CASSLSGGAYGYTF.

The V and J genes are TRBV7-7 and TRBJ1-3; D gene unclear. V gave up 1 base and J gave up 8 bases, with 15 bases separating them. Germline V CDR1 and CDR2: SSHAT, FNYEAQ (reference sequence). This CDR3 contains 15 residues. CDR3 residues: CASSLEPGSMHTIYF. CDR3 bases: TGTGCCAGCAGCTTAGAGCCAGGTTCTATGCACACCATATATTTT.

The chain joins TRBV4-1 to TRBJ1-1; D remains ambiguous. Per germline, CDR1 MGHRA and CDR2 YSYEKL. V gave up 0 bases and J gave up 4 bases, with 12 bases separating them. The CDR3 runs to 15 residues. The CDR3 DNA is TGCGCCAGCAGCCAAGAAAACCTCTCGGGCACTGAAGCTTTCTTT. Protein product: CASSQENLSGTEAFF.

The genes are TRBV2 and TRBJ2-2; a weak D match, TRBD1 (6 bases). Per the germline V gene, CDR1 is SNHLY and CDR2 is FYNNEI. Trimming took 0 bases from V and 7 from J, leaving 12 bases between them. This CDR3 has 15 residues. CDR3 region: CASSEALAGVGELFF. In nucleotides, the CDR3 is TGTGCCAGCAGTGAAGCGCTCGCAGGGGTCGGGGAGCTGTTTTTT.

The chain joins TRBV11-3 to TRBJ2-1; the match to TRBD2 covers 12 bases. In germline, CDR1 is SGHNT, CDR2 YENEEA. V lost 1 base and J lost 9; bases outside the gene matches: 4. The length of the CDR3 is 15 residues. Here the CDR3 DNA reads TGTGCCAGCAGCTTAGCTAGCGGGGGGGCCGGTGAGCAGTTCTTC. Its protein is CASSLASGGAGEQFF.

The V gene is TRBV27, the J gene TRBJ2-1, with a possible D match to TRBD2 (6 bases). CDR1 is MNHEY and CDR2 is SMNVEV in the germline V gene (reference sequence). Trimming left V 5 bases short and J 8 bases short, with 16 bases between. The CDR3 covers 14 residues. The CDR3 nucleotides read TGTGCCAGCAGTAGTAGCGGATGGGGCGATGAGCAGTTCTTC. Translating gives CASSSSGWGDEQFF.

As DNA, the CDR3 is TGTGCCAGCAGCTTACAAGATGGCTACACCTTC. Amino acids: CASSLQDGYTF. The V call is TRBV5-6, the J call TRBJ1-2; the D is unclear. The CDR3 runs to 11 residues. Trimming took 2 bases from V and 6 from J, leaving 5 bases between them. Germline V CDR1 and CDR2: SGHDT, YYEEEE.

The chain uses TRBV5-1 and TRBJ2-2; possibly TRBD1 for D (6 bases). This CDR3 is 15 amino acids long. V lost 0 bases and J 1 base, leaving 7 bases between the germline ends. Germline V CDR1 and CDR2: SGHRS, YFSETQ. The CDR3 DNA follows: TGCGCCAGCAGCTTGGGGGGACAGAACACCGGGGAGCTGTTTTTT. Amino acids: CASSLGGQNTGELFF.

The chain has TRBV9 and TRBJ2-1, with 8 bases aligning to TRBD2. The V and J ends lost 0 bases and 8 bases, in that order; junction bases with no gene match: 7. The CDR3 sequence is 15 residues long. Looked up from germline, CDR1 is SGDLS and CDR2 is YYNGEE. The CDR3 DNA reads TGTGCCAGCAGCGTAGGGGTTAGCGGGGTTGATGAGCAGTTCTTC. This encodes CASSVGVSGVDEQFF. Full variable domain (outside the CDR3, taken from reference TRBV9 and TRBJ2-1): DSGVTQTPKHLITATGQRVTLRCSPRSGDLSVYWYQQSLDQGLQFLIQYYNGEERAKGNILERFSAQQFPDLHSELNLSSLELGDSALYFCASSVGVSGVDEQFFGPGTRLTVL.

This clone occurred a few times. The chain is built from TRBV3-1 (or the pseudogene TRBV3-2) and TRBJ1-3, with D unresolved. The CDR3 has 15 residues. The germline V gene encodes CDR1 LGHDT and CDR2 YNNKEL (reference sequence). Between the trimmed V and J ends, which lost 2 bases and 3 bases, there was a span of 11 bases. CDR3 loop: CASSQTNGIGNTIYF. DNA of the CDR3: TGTGCCAGCAGCCAAACGAACGGGATTGGAAACACCATATATTTT.

The V gene is TRBV15, the J gene TRBJ1-5; D might be TRBD1 (5 bases). CDR1 and CDR2 (germline): LNHNV, YYDKDF (reference sequence). With 0 bases removed from V and 4 bases from J, the gap between germline ends came to 7 bases. The CDR3 runs to 14 residues. CDR3 bases: TGTGCCACCAGCAGAGATACAGGAAATCAGCCCCAGCATTTT. Protein product: CATSRDTGNQPQHF.

This clone occurred a few times. The CDR3: CASVKYSNTGELFF. CDR3 DNA: TGCGCCAGCGTTAAATATTCGAACACCGGGGAGCTGTTTTTT. The chain employs TRBV10-2 and TRBJ2-2; D gene ambiguous. Germline assignment: CDR1 WSHSY and CDR2 SAAADI. The CDR3 is 14 residues long. The V and J ends lost 8 bases and 0 bases respectively, with 10 bases between them.

J is TRBJ1-2 and V is TRBV20-1, with unresolved D. V was shortened by 0 bases and J by 5 bases, with 4 bases between the two germline ends. Germline CDR1 DFQATT, CDR2 SNEGSKA (reference sequence). The CDR3 extends over 11 amino acids. The CDR3 sequence: CSARESYGYTF. The DNA of the CDR3 is TGCAGTGCTAGAGAATCTTATGGCTACACCTTC.

A note on this clone: At the DNA level, this CDR3 is encoded by other sequences in the same sample as well. This chain uses TRBV19 with TRBJ2-7; 7 nucleotides align to TRBD2. J was trimmed by 1 base and V by 1 base; bases with no gene match: 4. The CDR3 runs 15 residues. Germline-derived CDR1 and CDR2 are LNHDA and SQIVND (reference sequence). The CDR3 nucleotides read TGTGCCAGTAGTATAGTGGGGGGGACTTCCTACGAGCAGTACTTC. Residues: CASSIVGGTSYEQYF.